The entry below gives a single T cell receptor beta chain sequence along with its context. Germline V lookup: CDR1 SGHAT, CDR2 FQNNGV. The V and J ends lost 3 bases and 3 bases, in that order; junction bases with no gene match: 6. The CDR3 has 15 amino acids. The data originate from a study of blood T cell repertoires in COVID-19. Turning to the study itself: The United States, Italy and Spain provided the acute and convalescent COVID-19 samples. Nucleic acid was either cDNA or gDNA, and it came from T cells, B-cell-depleted T cells, or PBMCs.

The method was immunoSEQ multiplex PCR; TCRdb's version includes in-frame clones alone and lacks a portion of them. The table has about 55,000 clones, around 84% seen once; the top ten hold 14%. The sequencing input was peripheral blood. J is TRBJ2-7 and V is TRBV11-2, with 9 bases fitting TRBD2. The clonotype was recovered from a man aged 70-80 years with acute or convalescent COVID-19. The chain's CDR3 is CASSFRLAAIYEQYF. The CDR3 nucleotides read TGTGCCAGCAGCTTTCGACTAGCGGCCATCTACGAGCAGTACTTC.